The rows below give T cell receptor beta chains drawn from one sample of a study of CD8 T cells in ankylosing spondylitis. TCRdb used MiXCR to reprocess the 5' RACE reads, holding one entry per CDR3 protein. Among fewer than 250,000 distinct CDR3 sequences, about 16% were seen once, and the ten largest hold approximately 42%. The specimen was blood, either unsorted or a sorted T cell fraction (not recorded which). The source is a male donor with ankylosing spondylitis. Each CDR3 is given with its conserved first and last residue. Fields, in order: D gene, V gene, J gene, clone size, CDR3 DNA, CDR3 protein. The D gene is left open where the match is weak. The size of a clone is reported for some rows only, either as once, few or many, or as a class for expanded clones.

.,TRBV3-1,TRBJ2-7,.,TGTGCCAGCAGCCATTCCGGGACCGTAAATTTCTACGAGCAGTACTTC,CASSHSGTVNFYEQYF
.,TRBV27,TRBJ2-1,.,TGTGCCAGCAGTTTATCCGGGACAAATGAGCAGTTCTTC,CASSLSGTNEQFF
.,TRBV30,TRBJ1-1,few,TGTGCCTGGAGCGAGGTGACAGGAATGAACACTGAAGCTTTCTTT,CAWSEVTGMNTEAFF
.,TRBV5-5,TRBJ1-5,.,TGTGCCAGCAGCCCGATGGGGGATAGCAATCAGCCCCAGCATTTT,CASSPMGDSNQPQHF
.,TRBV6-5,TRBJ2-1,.,TGTGCCAGCAGTTACTTCGGCGGTAACAATGAGCAGTTCTTC,CASSYFGGNNEQFF
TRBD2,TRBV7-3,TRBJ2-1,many,TGTGCCAGCAGTGAGACTAGCGGCCCCTACAATGAGCAGTTCTTC,CASSETSGPYNEQFF
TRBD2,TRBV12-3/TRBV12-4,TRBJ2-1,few,TGTGCCAGCAGTTTAACTCAGTCGGGTCGGGGGGTATTGGACAATGAGCAGTTCTTC,CASSLTQSGRGVLDNEQFF
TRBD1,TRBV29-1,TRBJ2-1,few,TGCAGCGTTGATGGTGACAGGGACTCCTACAATGAGCAGTTCTTC,CSVDGDRDSYNEQFF
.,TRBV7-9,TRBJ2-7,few,TGTGCCAGCAGCTTAGTGGGTCCCCAAAGCGAGCAGTACTTC,CASSLVGPQSEQYF
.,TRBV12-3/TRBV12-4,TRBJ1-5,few,TGTGCCAGCAGTTTATCAGGGTTGGCGGGGGATCAGCCCCAGCATTTT,CASSLSGLAGDQPQHF
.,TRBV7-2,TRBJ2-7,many,TGTGCCAGCAGCGTTCAGTCCACTATCCCCTACGAGCAGTACTTC,CASSVQSTIPYEQYF
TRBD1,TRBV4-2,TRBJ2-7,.,TGTGCCAGCAGCCAAGAACAGGGGTCGTCCTACGAGCAGTACTTC,CASSQEQGSSYEQYF
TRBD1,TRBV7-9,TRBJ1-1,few,TGTGCCAGCAGCGGGAGGGACAGGGTATTCGATGAAGCTTTCTTT,CASSGRDRVFDEAFF
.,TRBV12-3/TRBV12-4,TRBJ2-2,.,TGTGCCAGTTTATGGACCGCGAACACCGGGGAGCTGTTTTTT,CASLWTANTGELFF
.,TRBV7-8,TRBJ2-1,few,TGTGCCAGCAGCTTAACCGGGGAGAACACCAATGAGCAGTTCTTC,CASSLTGENTNEQFF
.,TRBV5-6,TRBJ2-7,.,TGTGCCAGCAGCTTGGGGGACACCGCCTACGAGCAGTACTTC,CASSLGDTAYEQYF
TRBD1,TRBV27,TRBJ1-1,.,TGTGCCAGCAGTCCCCACACAGGGGGCAACACTGAAGCTTTCTTT,CASSPHTGGNTEAFF
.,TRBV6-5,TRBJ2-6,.,TGTGCCAGCAGAGCTGGGGCCAACGTCCTGACTTTC,CASRAGANVLTF
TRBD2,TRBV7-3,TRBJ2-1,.,TGTGCCAGCAGCTGGCGGGCGGGGGGTACCTACAATGAGCAGTTCTTC,CASSWRAGGTYNEQFF
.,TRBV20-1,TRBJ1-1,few,TGCAGTGCCAGAGGCACTGCGAACACTGAAGCTTTCTTT,CSARGTANTEAFF
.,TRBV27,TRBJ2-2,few,TGTGCCAGCAGTCCCCTGTCCTCCGGGGAGCTGTTTTTT,CASSPLSSGELFF
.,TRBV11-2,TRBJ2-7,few,TGTGCCACCTCCGTTCGGGGGACTGCAGCGTTCTACGAGCAGTACTTC,CATSVRGTAAFYEQYF
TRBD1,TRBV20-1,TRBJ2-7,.,TGCAGTGCTGAGACAGGGGGCAATTTCGCCTACGAGCAGTACTTC,CSAETGGNFAYEQYF
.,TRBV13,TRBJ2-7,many,TGTGCCAGCAGCTACAACTACGAGCAGTACTTC,CASSYNYEQYF
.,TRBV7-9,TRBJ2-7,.,TGTGCCAGTACTACGGGAGTTTCGAGCCCCGAGCAGTACTTC,CASTTGVSSPEQYF
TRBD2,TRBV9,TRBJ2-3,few,TGTGCCAGCAGCGAAACGGGACTAAACACAGATACGCAGTATTTT,CASSETGLNTDTQYF
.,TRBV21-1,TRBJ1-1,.,TGTGCCAGCAAAAAAGGGCCCAGGGGTTGCACTGAAGCTTTCTTT,CASKKGPRGCTEAFF
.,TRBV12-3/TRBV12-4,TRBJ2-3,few,TGTGCCAGCAGATCCCCCCTTAGCAGCACAGATACGCAGTATTTT,CASRSPLSSTDTQYF
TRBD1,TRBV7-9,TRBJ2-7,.,TGTGCCAGCAGTCGTACCACCCAGGGGGCCAGCTACGAGCAGTACTTC,CASSRTTQGASYEQYF
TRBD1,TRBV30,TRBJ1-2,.,TGTGCCTGTAAGGACAGGTCCTATGGCTACACCTTC,CACKDRSYGYTF
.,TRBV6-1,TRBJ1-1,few,TGTGCCAGCAGGGGAGGTATGGGGCCAGTGAACACTGAAGCTTTCTTT,CASRGGMGPVNTEAFF
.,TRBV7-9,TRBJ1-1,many,TGTGCCAGCAGTCGAGACGGCCTGGACACTGAAGCTTTCTTT,CASSRDGLDTEAFF
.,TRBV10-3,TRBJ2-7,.,TGTGCCATCAGTGATGAGTACTCCTGGGAGCAGTACTTC,CAISDEYSWEQYF
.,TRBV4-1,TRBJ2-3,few,TGCGCCAGCAGCCAACCGTTATCTCCAGATACGCAGTATTTT,CASSQPLSPDTQYF
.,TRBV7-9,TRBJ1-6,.,TGTGCCAGCAGCTTCCAAGGGGGGGGGGAAAATTCACCCCTCCACTTT,CASSFQGGGENSPLHF
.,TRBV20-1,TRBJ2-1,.,TGCAGTGCTAGAGATCCATCAGCTCATGAGCAGTTCTTC,CSARDPSAHEQFF
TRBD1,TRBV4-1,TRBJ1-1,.,TGCGCCAGCAGCCAATCAGGGGGAACTGAAGCTTTCTTT,CASSQSGGTEAFF
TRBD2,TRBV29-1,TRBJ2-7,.,TGCAGCGTCCACCTGGGACTAGCGGGCTACGAGCAGTACTTC,CSVHLGLAGYEQYF
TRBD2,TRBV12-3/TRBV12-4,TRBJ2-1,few,TGTGCCAGCAGTTTACTCGCGGGAGGACCAAAACACAATGAGCAGTTCTTC,CASSLLAGGPKHNEQFF
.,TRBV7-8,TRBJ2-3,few,TGTGCCAGCAGCTCGGGGCGTCAAGATACGCAGTATTTT,CASSSGRQDTQYF
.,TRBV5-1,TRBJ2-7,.,TGCGCCAGCAGCCCGCAGGGAGCCTCCTCCTACGAGCAGTACTTC,CASSPQGASSYEQYF
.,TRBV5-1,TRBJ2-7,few,TGCGCCAGCAGCTGGACGGCTGGCTACGAGCAGTACTTC,CASSWTAGYEQYF
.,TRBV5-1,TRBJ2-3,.,TGCGCCAGCAGCTTGGTGGCTACGGCCGATACGCAGTATTTT,CASSLVATADTQYF
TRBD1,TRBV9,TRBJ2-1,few,TGTGCCAGCAGTACGGACAGGGCTGGTGAGCAGTTCTTC,CASSTDRAGEQFF
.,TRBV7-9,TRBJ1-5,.,TGTGCCAGCAGTTCGAACAATCAGCCCCAGCATTTT,CASSSNNQPQHF
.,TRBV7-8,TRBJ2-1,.,TGTGCCAGCAGCTTAGTCGCCCCCCTGGAGGCCAATGAGCAGTTCTTC,CASSLVAPLEANEQFF
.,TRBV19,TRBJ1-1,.,TGTGCCAGTAGTTCCGGGACCCTGCACACTGAAGCTTTCTTT,CASSSGTLHTEAFF
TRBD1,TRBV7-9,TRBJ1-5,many,TGTGCCAGCAGCCCAGGACAGGGTGAAGATCAGCCCCAGCATTTT,CASSPGQGEDQPQHF
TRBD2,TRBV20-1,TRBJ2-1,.,TGCAGTGCTGAGAGAATGGGGACTAGCGGGTTAACCTACAATGAGCAGTTCTTC,CSAERMGTSGLTYNEQFF